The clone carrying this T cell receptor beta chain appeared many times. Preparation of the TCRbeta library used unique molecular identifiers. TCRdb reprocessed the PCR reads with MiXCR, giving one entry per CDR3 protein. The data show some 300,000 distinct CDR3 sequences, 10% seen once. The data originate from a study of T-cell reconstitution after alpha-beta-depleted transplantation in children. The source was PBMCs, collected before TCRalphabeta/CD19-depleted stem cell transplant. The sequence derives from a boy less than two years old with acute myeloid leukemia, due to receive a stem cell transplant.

CDR3 DNA sequence: TGTGCCAGCAGCTTACCAGCGGGAGTGGTTCAGGATGAGCAGTTCTTC. The encoded protein is CASSLPAGVVQDEQFF. V gene TRBV7-2 combines with J gene TRBJ2-1; the match to TRBD2 covers 8 bases. With V trimmed by 2 bases and J by 8 bases, 11 bases remained unmatched. Germline V gene lookup returns CDR1 SGHTA and CDR2 FQGNSA. The CDR3 is 16 residues long.